Sequencing of this TCR beta chain was carried out in a study of control samples from healthy donors and cancer patients. Here immunoSEQ multiplex PCR was the method, and the copy in TCRdb shows in-frame clones only, minus some. This table holds about 130,000 clones, about 92% found once. Germline CDR1 is SGHRS and CDR2 is YFSETQ. J lost 8 bases, V lost 3 bases, and 7 bases had no gene match. CDR3 length equals 15 residues. The chain has TRBV5-1 and TRBJ1-4, with TRBD1 matching over 10 bases. This sequence originates from a man older than 75 with head and neck cancer. The source material was PBMCs. The CDR3 bases are TGCGCCAGCAGCTCTGTCGGGACAGGGGTCGAAAAACTGTTTTTT. Its protein product is CASSSVGTGVEKLFF.